This entry lists 15 T cell receptor beta chains sequenced from one sample in a study of cytomegalovirus exposure and HLA in healthy donors. It was with 60 Vbeta and 13 Jbeta primers that the PCR ran. Generated by immunoSEQ multiplex PCR, the TCRdb table keeps only in-frame clones and is missing some. The sample has some 150,000 clones; 70% to 80% are singletons. The sequencing input was PBMCs. Source of these receptors: a man aged 25 to 40 in good health and CMV-seropositive.

The chain's CDR3 is CASSQIRDSGSGANVLTF. The CDR3 DNA reads TGTGCCAGCAGCCAAATCCGGGACTCCGGCTCCGGGGCCAACGTCCTGACTTTC. The J gene is TRBJ2-6, the V gene TRBV5-4, with a possible D match to TRBD2 (6 bases). V lost 4 bases and J 4 bases, leaving 21 bases between the germline ends. The CDR3 contains 18 residues. Germline V gives CDR1 SGHNT, CDR2 YYREEE (reference sequence).

The chain uses TRBV11-2 and TRBJ2-3; D may be TRBD2 (5 bases). The CDR3 covers 14 residues. Germline V gene data show CDR1 as SGHAT and CDR2 as FQNNGV. Trimming pared 1 base from V and 3 bases from J, leaving 8 bases between. The CDR3 nucleotides read TGTGCCAGCAGCTTAGCCCTAGCTACAGATACGCAGTATTTT. This sequence encodes CASSLALATDTQYF.

CDR3 nucleotide sequence: TGTGCCAGTAGAGGCCGGGTGGAGACCCAGTACTTC. It codes for CASRGRVETQYF. The rearrangement joins TRBV19 to TRBJ2-5, with D unclear. This CDR3 region has 12 residues. V lost 6 bases to trimming and J lost 5 bases, with 10 bases between them. The germline gives CDR1 LNHDA, CDR2 SQIVND (reference sequence).

This chain connects TRBV29-1 to TRBJ1-1; D uncertain. Trimming removed 4 bases at V and 4 bases at J, with 16 bases between. The germline V gene has CDR1 SQVTM and CDR2 ANQGSEA. CDR3 length: 14 residues. In DNA, the CDR3 is TGCAGCGTTGGGCCGGTAATGGAGAGCACTGAAGCTTTCTTT. Amino acid sequence: CSVGPVMESTEAFF.

The genes are TRBV4-1 and TRBJ1-2; 12 bases match TRBD1. The ends lost 0 bases at V and 7 bases at J; junction bases unmatched: 6. Germline assignment: CDR1 MGHRA and CDR2 YSYEKL. The CDR3 contains 16 residues. The CDR3, as DNA: TGCGCCAGCAGCCAAGATGGGGGGACAGGGGGCTTTGGCTACACCTTC. This gives the protein CASSQDGGTGGFGYTF.

The chain has TRBV11-2 and TRBJ2-7, with 8 bases that match TRBD2. With 7 bases clipped from V and 6 bases from J, the junction kept 11 bases outside the gene matches. The CDR3 totals 14 residues. The germline V gene has CDR1 SGHAT and CDR2 FQNNGV. This CDR3 reads CASIEGLVTGEQYF. CDR3 nucleotides: TGTGCCAGCATCGAGGGACTAGTCACCGGCGAGCAGTACTTC.

This rearrangement joins TRBV5-1 to TRBJ2-7; D not resolved. The CDR3 runs to 14 residues. Trimming left V 1 base short and J 0 bases short, with 8 bases between. Germline assignment: CDR1 SGHRS and CDR2 YFSETQ. The CDR3 coding sequence is TGCGCCAGCAGCTTGACAGTCGGCTCCTACGAGCAGTACTTC. This gives the protein CASSLTVGSYEQYF.

CDR3 sequence: CASSLAGVGIQYF. As DNA, the CDR3 is TGTGCCAGCAGCCTTGCAGGGGTGGGCATTCAGTACTTC. The chain recombines TRBV6-5 with TRBJ2-4; weak D call: TRBD1 (6 bases). This CDR3 has 13 amino acids. Germline V lookup: CDR1 MNHEY, CDR2 SVGAGI. The V end was cut by 6 bases, the J end by 9 bases, with 15 bases between.

J is TRBJ2-7 and V is TRBV5-1, with D possibly TRBD1 on 5 matching bases. Germline assignment: CDR1 SGHRS and CDR2 YFSETQ. The CDR3 consists of 14 residues. V lost 0 bases to trimming and J lost 3 bases, with 10 bases between them. The CDR3 coding sequence is TGCGCCAGCAGCTTGGCCGTAGACAGCTACGAGCAGTACTTC. Its translation is CASSLAVDSYEQYF.

The genes are TRBV28 and TRBJ2-7; D not certain. This CDR3 is built from 12 residues. In germline, CDR1 is MDHEN, CDR2 SYDVKM. With 5 bases removed from V and 4 bases from J, the gap between germline ends came to 9 bases. In DNA, the CDR3 is TGTGCCAGCAGTCCCCCCAATTACGAGCAGTACTTC. Encoded protein: CASSPPNYEQYF.

The gene calls are TRBV5-4 and TRBJ2-2, with TRBD2 identical over 7 bases. This CDR3 region has 16 residues. The germline gives CDR1 SGHNT, CDR2 YYREEE (reference sequence). The junction had 6 bases not matched to a gene; V was cut back by 1 base and J by 3 bases. The CDR3 DNA is TGTGCCAGCAGCTTGTTTTTGCTAGCGGACACCGGGGAGCTGTTTTTT. This translates into CASSLFLLADTGELFF.

The rearrangement links TRBV5-1 to TRBJ1-1, with TRBD1 as a possible D gene (6 bases). CDR3 length equals 14 residues. Germline-derived CDR1 and CDR2 are SGHRS and YFSETQ. The ends were cut back, 4 bases at V and 0 bases at J, with 10 bases in the middle. The CDR3 DNA reads TGCGCCAGCAGCGAGGACAGCTTGAACACTGAAGCTTTCTTT. Its protein product is CASSEDSLNTEAFF.

The gene calls are TRBV9 and TRBJ2-1, with 10 nucleotides matching TRBD2. With V trimmed by 4 bases and J by 2 bases, 3 bases remained unmatched. Germline V gene data show CDR1 as SGDLS and CDR2 as YYNGEE. This CDR3 comprises 15 residues. The CDR3 bases are TGTGCCAGCAGCCGCCTAGCGGGGGCCTACAATGAGCAGTTCTTC. It encodes CASSRLAGAYNEQFF.

This chain links TRBV28 with TRBJ2-5; 10 nucleotides agree with TRBD2. J was trimmed by 13 bases and V by 2 bases; bases with no gene match: 4. The CDR3 runs 12 residues. The germline V gene has CDR1 MDHEN and CDR2 SYDVKM. CDR3 region: CASSLTSGTRYF. CDR3 bases: TGTGCCAGCAGTTTAACTAGCGGGACCAGGTACTTC. Full variable domain (outside the CDR3, taken from reference TRBV28 and TRBJ2-5): DVKVTQSSRYLVKRTGEKVFLECVQDMDHENMFWYRQDPGLGLRLIYFSYDVKMKEKGDIPEGYSVSREKKERFSLILESASTNQTSMYLCASSLTSGTRYFGPGTRLLVL.

This clone was seen more than once but under ten times. The chain combines TRBV7-6 with TRBJ2-7, with 8 bases aligning to TRBD2. Unmatched junction bases numbered 2, after V lost 1 base and J lost 0 bases. The CDR3 length is 15 residues. Germline CDR1 is SGHVS and CDR2 is FNYEAQ. The CDR3 loop reads CASSLDTSGSYEQYF. The CDR3 coding sequence is TGTGCCAGCAGCTTAGACACTAGCGGCTCCTACGAGCAGTACTTC.